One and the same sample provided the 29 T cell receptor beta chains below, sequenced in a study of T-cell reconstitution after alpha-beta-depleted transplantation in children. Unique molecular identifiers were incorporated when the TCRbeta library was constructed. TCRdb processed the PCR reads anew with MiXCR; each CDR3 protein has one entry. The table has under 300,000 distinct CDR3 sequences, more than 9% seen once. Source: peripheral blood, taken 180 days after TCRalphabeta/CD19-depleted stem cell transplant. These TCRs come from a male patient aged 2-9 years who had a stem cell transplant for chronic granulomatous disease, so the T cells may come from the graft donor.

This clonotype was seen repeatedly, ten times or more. The CDR3 coding sequence is TGTGCCAGCAGCACGGGACTAGACCCCGAGGAGACCCAGTACTTC. Its translation: CASSTGLDPEETQYF. V gene TRBV11-2 combines with J gene TRBJ2-5, with 8 bases fitting TRBD2. The V and J ends lost 5 bases and 5 bases, in that order; junction bases with no gene match: 10. The length of the CDR3 is 15 residues. Germline values: CDR1 SGHAT, CDR2 FQNNGV.

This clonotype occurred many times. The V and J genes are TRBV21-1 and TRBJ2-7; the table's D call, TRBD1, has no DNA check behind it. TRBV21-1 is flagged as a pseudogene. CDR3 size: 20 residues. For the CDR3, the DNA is TGTGCCAGCAGCTCGCGTCCCTTTACCGGGACAGGGCTTAACGACTACGAGCAGTACTTC. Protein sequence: CASSSRPFTGTGLNDYEQYF.

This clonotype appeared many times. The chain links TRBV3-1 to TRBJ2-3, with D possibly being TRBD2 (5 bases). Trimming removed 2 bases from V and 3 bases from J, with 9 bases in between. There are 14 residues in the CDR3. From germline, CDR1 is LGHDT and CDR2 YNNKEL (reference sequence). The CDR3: CASSQQGGTDTQYF. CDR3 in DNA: TGTGCCAGCAGCCAACAAGGAGGAACAGATACGCAGTATTTT.

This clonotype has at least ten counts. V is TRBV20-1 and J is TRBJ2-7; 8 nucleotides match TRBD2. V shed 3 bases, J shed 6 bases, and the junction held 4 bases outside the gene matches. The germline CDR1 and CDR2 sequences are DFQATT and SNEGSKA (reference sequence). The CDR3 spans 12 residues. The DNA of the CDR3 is TGCAGTGCTAGCGGGGGGGCCGTCGAGCAGTACTTC. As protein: CSASGGAVEQYF.

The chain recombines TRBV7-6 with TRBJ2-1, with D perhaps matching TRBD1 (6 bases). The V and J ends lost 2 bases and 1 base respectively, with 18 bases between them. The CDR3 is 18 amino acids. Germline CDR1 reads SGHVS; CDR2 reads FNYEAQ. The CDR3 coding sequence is TGTGCCAGCAGCTTAAGGGGGTCCTATTCCGGGTCCTACAATGAGCAGTTCTTC. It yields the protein CASSLRGSYSGSYNEQFF. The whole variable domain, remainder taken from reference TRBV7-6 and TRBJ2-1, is GAGVSQSPRYKVTKRGQDVALRCDPISGHVSLYWYRQALGQGPEFLTYFNYEAQQDKSGLPNDRFSAERPEGSISTLTIQRTEQRDSAMYRCASSLRGSYSGSYNEQFFGPGTRLTVL.

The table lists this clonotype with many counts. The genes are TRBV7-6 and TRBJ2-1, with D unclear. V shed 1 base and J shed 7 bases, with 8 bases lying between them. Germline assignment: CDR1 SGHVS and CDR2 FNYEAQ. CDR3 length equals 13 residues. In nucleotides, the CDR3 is TGTGCCAGCAGCTTAGAGCCTACAAATGAGCAGTTCTTC. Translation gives CASSLEPTNEQFF. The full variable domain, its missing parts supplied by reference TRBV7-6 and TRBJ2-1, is GAGVSQSPRYKVTKRGQDVALRCDPISGHVSLYWYRQALGQGPEFLTYFNYEAQQDKSGLPNDRFSAERPEGSISTLTIQRTEQRDSAMYRCASSLEPTNEQFFGPGTRLTVL.

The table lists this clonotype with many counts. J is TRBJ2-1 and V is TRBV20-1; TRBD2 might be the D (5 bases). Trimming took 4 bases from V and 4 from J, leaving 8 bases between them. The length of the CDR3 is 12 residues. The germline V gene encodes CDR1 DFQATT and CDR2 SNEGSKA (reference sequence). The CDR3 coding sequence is TGCAGTGCTAAACTAGAATACAATGAGCAGTTCTTC. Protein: CSAKLEYNEQFF.

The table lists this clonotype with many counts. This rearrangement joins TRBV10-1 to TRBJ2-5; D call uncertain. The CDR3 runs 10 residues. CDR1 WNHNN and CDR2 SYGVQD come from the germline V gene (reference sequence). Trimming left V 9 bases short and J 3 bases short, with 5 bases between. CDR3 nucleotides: TGCGCCAGAGCAGAAGAGACCCAGTACTTC. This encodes CARAEETQYF.

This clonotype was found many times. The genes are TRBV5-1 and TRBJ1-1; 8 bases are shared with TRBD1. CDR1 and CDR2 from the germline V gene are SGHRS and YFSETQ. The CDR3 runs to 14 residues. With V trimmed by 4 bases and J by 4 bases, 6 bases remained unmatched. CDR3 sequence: CASSATGVGTEAFF. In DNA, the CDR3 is TGCGCCAGCAGCGCGACAGGGGTGGGCACTGAAGCTTTCTTT.

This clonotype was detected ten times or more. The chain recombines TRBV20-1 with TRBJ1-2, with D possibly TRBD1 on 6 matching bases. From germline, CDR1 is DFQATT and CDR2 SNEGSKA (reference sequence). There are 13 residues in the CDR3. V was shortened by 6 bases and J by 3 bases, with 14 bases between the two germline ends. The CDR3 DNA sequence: TGCAGTGCCCCGGAGGGGGAGGACTATGGCTACACCTTC. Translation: CSAPEGEDYGYTF.

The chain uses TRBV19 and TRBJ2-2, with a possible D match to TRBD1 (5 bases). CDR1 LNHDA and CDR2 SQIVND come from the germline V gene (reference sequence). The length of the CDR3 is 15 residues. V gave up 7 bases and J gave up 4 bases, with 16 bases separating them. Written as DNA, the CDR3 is TGTGCCAGTACCAAAAGAGGCAGGGCCACCGGGGAGCTGTTTTTT. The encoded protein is CASTKRGRATGELFF.

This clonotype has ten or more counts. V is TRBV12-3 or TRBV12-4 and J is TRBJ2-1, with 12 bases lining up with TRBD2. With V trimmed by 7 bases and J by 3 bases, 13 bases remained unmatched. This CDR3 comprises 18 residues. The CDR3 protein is CASISQLTSGSFYNEQFF. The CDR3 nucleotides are TGTGCCAGCATTTCACAACTGACTAGCGGGAGTTTCTACAATGAGCAGTTCTTC.

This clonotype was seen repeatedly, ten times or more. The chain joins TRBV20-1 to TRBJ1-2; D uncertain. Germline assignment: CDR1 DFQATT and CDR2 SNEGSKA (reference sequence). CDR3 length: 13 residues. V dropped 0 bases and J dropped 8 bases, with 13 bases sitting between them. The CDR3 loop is CSARDKTGPGYTF. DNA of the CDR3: TGCAGTGCTAGAGATAAGACGGGTCCGGGCTACACCTTC.

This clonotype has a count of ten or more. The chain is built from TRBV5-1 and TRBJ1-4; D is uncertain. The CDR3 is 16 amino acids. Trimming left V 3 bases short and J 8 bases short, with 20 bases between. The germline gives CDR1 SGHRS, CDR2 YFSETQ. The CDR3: CASSSRTGSSNEKLFF. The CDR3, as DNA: TGCGCCAGCAGCTCCCGGACCGGGTCATCCAACGAAAAACTGTTTTTT.

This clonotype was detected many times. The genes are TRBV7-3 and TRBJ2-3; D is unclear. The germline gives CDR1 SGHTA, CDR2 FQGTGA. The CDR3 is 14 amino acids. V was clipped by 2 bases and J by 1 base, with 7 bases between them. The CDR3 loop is CASSLGVGTDTQYF. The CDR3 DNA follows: TGTGCCAGCAGCTTAGGTGTGGGCACAGATACGCAGTATTTT.

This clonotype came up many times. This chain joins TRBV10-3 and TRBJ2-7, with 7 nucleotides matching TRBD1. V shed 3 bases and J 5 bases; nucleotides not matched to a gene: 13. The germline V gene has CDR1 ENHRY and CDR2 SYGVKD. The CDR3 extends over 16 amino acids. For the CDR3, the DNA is TGTGCCATCAGTGACTCCGGGCCCCACAGGGGCCACGAGCAGTACTTC. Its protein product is CAISDSGPHRGHEQYF.

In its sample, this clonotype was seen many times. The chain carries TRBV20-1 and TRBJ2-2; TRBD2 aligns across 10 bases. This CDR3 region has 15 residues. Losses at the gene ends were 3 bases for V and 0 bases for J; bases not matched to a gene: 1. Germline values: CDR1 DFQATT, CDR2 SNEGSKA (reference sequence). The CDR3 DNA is TGCAGTGCTAGCCTAGCGGGAGCGAACACCGGGGAGCTGTTTTTT. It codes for CSASLAGANTGELFF.

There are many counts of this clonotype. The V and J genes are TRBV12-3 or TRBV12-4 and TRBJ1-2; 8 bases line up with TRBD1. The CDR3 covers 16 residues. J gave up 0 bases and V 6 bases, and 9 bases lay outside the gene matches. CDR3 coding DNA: TGTGCCAGCAGCCCGACAGGGGCCTTATCTAACTATGGCTACACCTTC. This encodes CASSPTGALSNYGYTF.

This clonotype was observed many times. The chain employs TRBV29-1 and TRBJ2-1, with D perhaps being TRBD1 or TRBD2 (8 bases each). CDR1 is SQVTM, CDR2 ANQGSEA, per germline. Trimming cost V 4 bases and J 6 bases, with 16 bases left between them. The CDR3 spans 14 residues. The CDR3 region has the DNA TGCAGCGTTGGAATTAGCGGGACAGGCAATGAGCAGTTCTTC. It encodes CSVGISGTGNEQFF.

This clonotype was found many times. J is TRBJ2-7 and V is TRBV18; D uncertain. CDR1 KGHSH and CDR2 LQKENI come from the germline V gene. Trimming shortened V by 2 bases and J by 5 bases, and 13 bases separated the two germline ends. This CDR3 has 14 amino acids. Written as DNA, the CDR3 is TGTGCCAGCTCACCATGGCCCTACACCCACGAGCAGTACTTC. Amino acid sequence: CASSPWPYTHEQYF.

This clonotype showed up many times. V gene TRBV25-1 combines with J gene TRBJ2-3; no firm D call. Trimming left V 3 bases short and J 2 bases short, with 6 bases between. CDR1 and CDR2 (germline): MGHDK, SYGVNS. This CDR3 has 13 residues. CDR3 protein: CASSDGVTDTQYF. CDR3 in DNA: TGTGCCAGCAGTGATGGAGTCACAGATACGCAGTATTTT. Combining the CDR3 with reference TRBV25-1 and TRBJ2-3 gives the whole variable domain EADIYQTPRYLVIGTGKKITLECSQTMGHDKMYWYQQDPGMELHLIHYSYGVNSTEKGDLSSESTVSRIRTEHFPLTLESARPSHTSQYLCASSDGVTDTQYFGPGTRLTVL.

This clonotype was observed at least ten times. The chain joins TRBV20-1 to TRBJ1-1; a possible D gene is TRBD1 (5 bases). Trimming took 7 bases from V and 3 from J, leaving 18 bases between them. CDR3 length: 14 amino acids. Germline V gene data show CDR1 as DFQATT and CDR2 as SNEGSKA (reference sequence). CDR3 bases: TGCAGTGTAAGCTGGGCCAGGGCGGACACTGAAGCTTTCTTT. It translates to CSVSWARADTEAFF.

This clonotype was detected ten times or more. This CDR3 is CASTSGPYTDTQYF. In DNA, the CDR3 is TGTGCCAGTACCAGCGGGCCTTACACAGATACGCAGTATTTT. The chain recombines TRBV27 with TRBJ2-3, with D perhaps matching TRBD2 (6 bases). V lost 9 bases and J lost 2, with 15 bases in between. Germline V CDR1 and CDR2: MNHEY, SMNVEV (reference sequence). The CDR3 covers 14 residues.

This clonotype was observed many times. CDR3 sequence (DNA): TGTGCCAGCAGCCTAACAGGGGCCCACGAGCAGTACTTC. The encoded protein is CASSLTGAHEQYF. The chain has TRBV12-3 or TRBV12-4 and TRBJ2-7; 7 bases match TRBD1. Germline trimming cut 6 bases from V and 5 bases from J; bases unmatched to any gene: 7. The CDR3 is 13 residues long.

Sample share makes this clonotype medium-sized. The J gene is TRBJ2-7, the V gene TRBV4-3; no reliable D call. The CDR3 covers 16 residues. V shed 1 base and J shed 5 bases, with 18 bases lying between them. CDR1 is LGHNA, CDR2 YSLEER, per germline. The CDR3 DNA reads TGCGCCAGCAGCCAAGGCTGGCTAGAGCGTAATGACGAGCAGTACTTC. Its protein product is CASSQGWLERNDEQYF.

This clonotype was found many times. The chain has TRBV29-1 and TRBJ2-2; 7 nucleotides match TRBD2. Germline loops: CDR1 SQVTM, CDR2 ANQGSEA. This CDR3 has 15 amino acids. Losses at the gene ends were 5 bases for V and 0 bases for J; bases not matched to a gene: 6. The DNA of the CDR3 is TGCAGCGTTATACTAGCGATTTCGAACACCGGGGAGCTGTTTTTT. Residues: CSVILAISNTGELFF.

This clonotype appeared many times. CDR3 bases: TGTGCCAGCAGCTTCCTGCAACTAGCGGGGGGAGACAATGAGCAGTTCTTC. Protein sequence: CASSFLQLAGGDNEQFF. This sequence joins TRBV12-3 or TRBV12-4 and TRBJ2-1; 12 bases are a match to TRBD2. The CDR3 extends over 17 amino acids. Trimming at V came to 6 bases and at J to 5 bases, leaving 11 bases not matched to a gene.

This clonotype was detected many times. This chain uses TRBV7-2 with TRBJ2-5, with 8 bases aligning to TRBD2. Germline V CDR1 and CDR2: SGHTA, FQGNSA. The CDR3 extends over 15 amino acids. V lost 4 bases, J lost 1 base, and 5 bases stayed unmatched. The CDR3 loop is CASSSRGGLQETQYF. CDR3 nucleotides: TGTGCCAGCAGCTCTCGCGGGGGGCTCCAAGAGACCCAGTACTTC.

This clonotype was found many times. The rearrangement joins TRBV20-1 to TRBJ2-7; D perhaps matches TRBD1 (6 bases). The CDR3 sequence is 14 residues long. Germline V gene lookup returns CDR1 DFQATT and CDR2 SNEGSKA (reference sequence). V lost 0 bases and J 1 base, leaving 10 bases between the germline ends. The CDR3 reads CSARDIQGSYEQYF. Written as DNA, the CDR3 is TGCAGTGCTAGAGATATACAGGGTTCCTACGAGCAGTACTTC.